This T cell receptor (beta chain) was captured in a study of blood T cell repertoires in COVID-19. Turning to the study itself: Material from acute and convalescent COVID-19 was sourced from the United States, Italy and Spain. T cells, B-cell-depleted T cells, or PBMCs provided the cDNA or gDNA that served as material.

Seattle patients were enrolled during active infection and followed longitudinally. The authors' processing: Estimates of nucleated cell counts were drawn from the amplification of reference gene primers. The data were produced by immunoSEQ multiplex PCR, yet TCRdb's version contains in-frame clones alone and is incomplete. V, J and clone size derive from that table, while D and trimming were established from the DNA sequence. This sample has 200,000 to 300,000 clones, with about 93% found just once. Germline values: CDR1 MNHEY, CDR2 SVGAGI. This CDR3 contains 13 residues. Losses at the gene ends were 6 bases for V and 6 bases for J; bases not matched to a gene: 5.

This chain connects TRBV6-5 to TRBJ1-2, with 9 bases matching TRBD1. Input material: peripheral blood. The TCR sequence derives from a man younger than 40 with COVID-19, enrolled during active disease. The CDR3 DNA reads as TGTGCCAGCAGACAGGGGGCAAGGAATGGCTACACCTTC. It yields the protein CASRQGARNGYTF.